This T cell receptor (beta chain) was profiled in a study of cytomegalovirus exposure and HLA in healthy donors. Study observations and caveats: A list of 164 TCR beta chains associated with cytomegalovirus was given. Published work reported that the classifier diagnosed cytomegalovirus status with high specificity and sensitivity. According to a later analysis, TCR clusters from the first cohort tended to co-occur in the approximately 130 validation repertoires.

Germline assignment: CDR1 SGHRS and CDR2 YFSETQ. The junction had 7 bases not matched to a gene; V was cut back by 0 bases and J by 8 bases. This CDR3 spans 15 amino acids. Concerning this clone itself: The antigen is undetermined.

Separate from the approximately 670-subject first cohort was the approximately 130-subject validation cohort, to which the donors belonged. The method was immunoSEQ multiplex PCR; TCRdb's version includes in-frame clones alone and lacks a portion of them. The table lists under 250,000 clones, about 90% of them singletons. The TCR originated in a woman between 18 and 30 years old in good health and CMV-seronegative. This chain uses TRBV5-1 with TRBJ2-1; TRBD1 aligns across 8 bases. The sequenced material came from PBMCs. The CDR3 DNA reads TGCGCCAGCAGCTTGGCGCAGGGGGCGGTCGATGAGCAGTTCTTC. It yields the protein CASSLAQGAVDEQFF.